This T cell receptor beta chain was found in a study of T cell changes during pregnancy in multiple sclerosis. Repertoires were generated with immunoSEQ multiplex PCR, while TCRdb's copy carries only in-frame clones and drops some. The table records around 100,000 clones, roughly nine tenths of them present only once. Losses at the gene ends were 9 bases for V and 5 bases for J; bases not matched to a gene: 4. CDR3 length: 11 residues. Germline CDR1 reads MGHDK; CDR2 reads SYGVNS. V gene TRBV25-1 combines with J gene TRBJ2-7, with 7 bases lining up with TRBD1. The input for sequencing was peripheral blood, taken after pregnancy. The receptor comes from a female donor with multiple sclerosis, enrolled in a pregnancy study. The CDR3 region has the DNA TGTGCCAGTTCGACAGGGAACGAGCAGTACTTC. Protein product: CASSTGNEQYF.